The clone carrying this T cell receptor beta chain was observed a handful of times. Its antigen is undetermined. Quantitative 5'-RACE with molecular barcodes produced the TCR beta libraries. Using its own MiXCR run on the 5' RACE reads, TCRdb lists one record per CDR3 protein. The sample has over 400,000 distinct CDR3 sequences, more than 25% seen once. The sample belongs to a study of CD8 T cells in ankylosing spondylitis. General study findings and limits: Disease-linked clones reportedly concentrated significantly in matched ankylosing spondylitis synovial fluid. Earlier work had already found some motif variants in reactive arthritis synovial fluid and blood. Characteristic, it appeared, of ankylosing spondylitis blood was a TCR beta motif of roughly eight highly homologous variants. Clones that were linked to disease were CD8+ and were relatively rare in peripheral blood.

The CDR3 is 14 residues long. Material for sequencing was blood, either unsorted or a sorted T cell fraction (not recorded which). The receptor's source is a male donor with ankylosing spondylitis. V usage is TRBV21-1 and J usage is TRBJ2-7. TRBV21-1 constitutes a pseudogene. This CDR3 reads CARLLPANSYEQYF. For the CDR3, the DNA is TGTGCCCGGTTGCTACCGGCTAACTCCTACGAGCAGTACTTC.